This T cell receptor (beta chain) was profiled in a study of CD8 T cells in Susac syndrome. The sequenced target, TCR beta, came from blood CD8+ and CD4+ T cells. Negative magnetic isolation gave CD8+ and CD4+ cells; FACS enriched CD8+ TEMRA. cDNA came from approximately 0.5 to 1 ug RNA primed by random hexamers. The authors amplified TCR beta CDR3 across 54 Vbeta and 13 Jbeta using immunoSEQ multiplex PCR. TCRdb redid the calling of the immunoSEQ multiplex PCR reads with MiXCR, one entry per CDR3 protein. The profile shows around 300,000 distinct CDR3 sequences, about nine tenths of them singletons. The receptor was derived from a human donor with multiple sclerosis. The specimen was CD8+ T cells from PBMCs.

The CDR3 DNA reads as TGTGCCAGCAGTTACTCGGGGGAGGGTCAGCCCCAGCATTTT. Encoded protein: CASSYSGEGQPQHF. This chain links TRBV6-5 with TRBJ1-5; possible D gene TRBD1, 5 bases. The CDR3 spans 14 residues. V lost 0 bases and J lost 6, with 9 bases in between. CDR1 is MNHEY, CDR2 SVGAGI, per germline.